The 27 T cell receptor beta chains given below trace back to one sample, sequenced in a study of PD-L1 blockade in urothelial cancer. Time point in this sample: pretreatment peripheral blood. Sequencing was performed with immunoSEQ multiplex PCR; in TCRdb, only in-frame clones are kept and a portion is missing. The sample lists about 95,000 clones, about nine tenths seen once, with about 2% in the top ten. The starting material was PBMCs, obtained around atezolizumab (anti-PD-L1) treatment. The receptors here all came from a man in his fifties or sixties with urothelial cancer.

The V gene is TRBV9, the J gene TRBJ2-1, with D uncertain. Trimming left V 0 bases short and J 9 bases short, with 13 bases between. The CDR3 loop spans 14 amino acids. In germline, CDR1 is SGDLS, CDR2 YYNGEE. The CDR3 here is CASSVATSRGEQFF. DNA of the CDR3: TGTGCCAGCAGCGTAGCTACTTCGCGAGGTGAGCAGTTCTTC. The whole variable domain, remainder taken from reference TRBV9 and TRBJ2-1, is DSGVTQTPKHLITATGQRVTLRCSPRSGDLSVYWYQQSLDQGLQFLIQYYNGEERAKGNILERFSAQQFPDLHSELNLSSLELGDSALYFCASSVATSRGEQFFGPGTRLTVL.

This chain uses TRBV6-5 with TRBJ2-7; 13 nucleotides align to TRBD2. V shed 6 bases, J shed 5 bases, and the junction held 7 bases outside the gene matches. CDR3 length equals 15 residues. Germline V gene lookup returns CDR1 MNHEY and CDR2 SVGAGI. CDR3 protein: CASRLTSGGADEQYF. In nucleotides, the CDR3 is TGTGCCAGCAGACTCACTAGCGGGGGGGCCGACGAGCAGTACTTC.

The chain uses TRBV30 and TRBJ1-1; TRBD1 agrees at 10 bases. Germline trimming cut 8 bases from V and 4 bases from J; bases unmatched to any gene: 7. CDR3 length: 13 residues. Germline V CDR1 and CDR2: GTSNPN, SVGIG (reference sequence). CDR3 in amino acids: CARTTGGFTEAFF. The CDR3 DNA follows: TGTGCCAGAACGACAGGGGGCTTCACTGAAGCTTTCTTT.

This rearrangement joins TRBV7-3 to TRBJ2-3; TRBD1 might be the D (6 bases). The germline V gene has CDR1 SGHTA and CDR2 FQGTGA. Trimming removed 4 bases from V and 4 bases from J, with 12 bases in between. CDR3 length equals 14 residues. The CDR3 DNA reads TGTGCCAGCAGCTCGAACAGGGACCCAGATACGCAGTATTTT. This gives the protein CASSSNRDPDTQYF.

The chain couples TRBV6-5 to TRBJ2-2, with TRBD2 identical over 10 bases. Germline CDR1 reads MNHEY; CDR2 reads SVGAGI. This CDR3 spans 15 amino acids. In DNA, the CDR3 is TGTGCTACCCGGCAAGCGGGGGGGCTATTGGGGGAGCTGTTTTTT. This translates into CATRQAGGLLGELFF.

The V gene is TRBV5-4, the J gene TRBJ1-2; D is uncertain. Trimming left V 0 bases short and J 2 bases short, with 8 bases between. The CDR3 length is 14 residues. Germline V CDR1 and CDR2: SGHNT, YYREEE (reference sequence). CDR3 in amino acids: CASSLAGQNYGYTF. CDR3 DNA sequence: TGTGCCAGCAGCTTGGCAGGTCAAAACTATGGCTACACCTTC.

This chain links TRBV7-8 with TRBJ1-2; the match to TRBD1 covers 7 bases. Per germline, CDR1 SGHVS and CDR2 FQNEAQ. The CDR3 runs to 14 residues. V lost 5 bases, J lost 4 bases, and 7 bases stayed unmatched. The CDR3 reads CASSREAGGYGYTF. The CDR3 DNA follows: TGTGCCAGCAGCCGAGAGGCAGGGGGCTATGGCTACACCTTC.

The V call is TRBV9, the J call TRBJ1-1; 7 bases agree with TRBD1. Germline CDR1 SGDLS, CDR2 YYNGEE. The CDR3 contains 14 residues. J was trimmed by 5 bases and V by 4 bases; bases with no gene match: 8. CDR3 loop: CASSLRQGGTEAFF. CDR3 DNA sequence: TGTGCCAGCAGCTTACGACAGGGCGGGACTGAAGCTTTCTTT.

J is TRBJ2-2 and V is TRBV29-1; TRBD2 matches at 7 bases. The CDR3 spans 14 residues. The V and J ends lost 6 bases and 3 bases, in that order; junction bases with no gene match: 7. Germline V gene lookup returns CDR1 SQVTM and CDR2 ANQGSEA. CDR3 in amino acids: CSVREGQDTGELFF. The CDR3 DNA is TGCAGCGTAAGGGAGGGCCAGGACACCGGGGAGCTGTTTTTT.

The chain carries TRBV29-1 and TRBJ1-1; the D is unclear. Germline CDR1 reads SQVTM; CDR2 reads ANQGSEA. The CDR3 is made up of 12 amino acids. Trimming removed 7 bases at V and 0 bases at J, with 9 bases between. CDR3 region: CSAGLMNTEAFF. CDR3 nucleotides: TGCAGCGCCGGACTAATGAACACTGAAGCTTTCTTT.

This clone came up a few times. The genes are TRBV7-2 and TRBJ2-7, with a possible D match to TRBD1 (6 bases). Trimming cost V 1 base and J 6 bases, with 10 bases left between them. Germline CDR1 reads SGHTA; CDR2 reads FQGNSA. This CDR3 is 13 amino acids long. Written as DNA, the CDR3 is TGTGCCAGCAGCTTAGGCATGGGGGCCGAGCAGTACTTC. The encoded protein is CASSLGMGAEQYF.

This clone was recorded a few times. The V gene is TRBV28, the J gene TRBJ2-7, with 10 bases matching TRBD1. CDR3 length equals 15 residues. V lost 5 bases, J lost 5 bases, and 9 bases stayed unmatched. Germline V gene lookup returns CDR1 MDHEN and CDR2 SYDVKM. CDR3 loop: CASSDPGQGIHEQYF. The CDR3 nucleotides are TGTGCCAGCAGTGATCCGGGACAGGGGATCCACGAGCAGTACTTC.

This clone has a single count. Other DNA sequences in the sample encode the same CDR3. The V and J genes are TRBV2 and TRBJ2-5; the D gene is possibly TRBD2 (5 bases). CDR3 size: 13 residues. With 1 base removed from V and 5 bases from J, the gap between germline ends came to 8 bases. Germline V CDR1 and CDR2: SNHLY, FYNNEI. DNA of the CDR3: TGTGCCAGCAGTGAAGGATGGAGGGAGACCCAGTACTTC. Translated, it gives CASSEGWRETQYF.

The chain joins TRBV5-4 to TRBJ1-2; D gene ambiguous. Germline V gene lookup returns CDR1 SGHNT and CDR2 YYREEE (reference sequence). Trimming removed 1 base at V and 8 bases at J, with 15 bases between. CDR3 size: 14 residues. The CDR3 protein is CASSLSQIISGYTF. The DNA for the CDR3 is TGTGCCAGCAGCTTGTCTCAGATTATCTCAGGCTACACCTTC.

This rearrangement joins TRBV5-1 to TRBJ1-4; 7 bases match TRBD1. V shed 1 base, J shed 7 bases, and the junction held 7 bases outside the gene matches. CDR3 size: 15 residues. CDR1 is SGHRS, CDR2 YFSETQ, per germline. CDR3 region: CASSLSGQGGEKLFF. DNA of the CDR3: TGCGCCAGCAGCTTGAGCGGTCAGGGGGGTGAAAAACTGTTTTTT.

This chain connects TRBV12-5 to TRBJ2-5, with 7 bases lining up with TRBD1. After removal of 5 bases from V and 4 bases from J, the junction contained 1 base not matched to a gene. Germline assignment: CDR1 LGHNT and CDR2 FRNRAP. The CDR3 loop spans 12 amino acids. In DNA, the CDR3 is TGTGCTAGTGGTCGACAGGGAGAGACCCAGTACTTC. Protein sequence: CASGRQGETQYF.

The rearrangement joins TRBV5-1 to TRBJ2-4; a weak D match, TRBD1 (6 bases). This CDR3 contains 15 residues. V was pared by 0 bases and J by 0 bases, with 7 bases between. Per germline, CDR1 SGHRS and CDR2 YFSETQ. The CDR3 DNA reads TGCGCCAGCAGCTTGGGGGACACAGCCAAAAACATTCAGTACTTC. Protein sequence: CASSLGDTAKNIQYF.

The genes are TRBV2 and TRBJ1-3; no clear D. Germline V gene data show CDR1 as SNHLY and CDR2 as FYNNEI. This CDR3 region has 14 residues. The germline V and J ends were trimmed by 5 bases and 0 bases, with 8 bases remaining between them. The CDR3 DNA reads as TGTGCCAGCAGTCCCCGGGACTCTGGAAACACCATATATTTT. The encoded protein is CASSPRDSGNTIYF.

The chain employs TRBV28 and TRBJ1-1; no clear D. Trimming shortened V by 8 bases and J by 10 bases, and 14 bases separated the two germline ends. The germline gives CDR1 MDHEN, CDR2 SYDVKM. The CDR3 has 11 residues. As DNA, the CDR3 is TGTGCCAGCGTACGATATAGCGGAGCTTTCTTT. This encodes CASVRYSGAFF.

This sequence joins TRBV6-5 and TRBJ2-1; 7 positions agree with TRBD1. The CDR3 is 14 residues long. V dropped 8 bases and J dropped 6; count of bases not matched to a gene: 10. Looked up from germline, CDR1 is MNHEY and CDR2 is SVGAGI. In DNA form, the CDR3 reads TGTGCCAGCTGCTCAGGGACAGCAGGCAATGAGCAGTTCTTC. Protein product: CASCSGTAGNEQFF.

The chain has TRBV5-1 and TRBJ2-6, with D perhaps TRBD1 (5 bases). The CDR3 totals 17 residues. Trimming shortened V by 4 bases and J by 0 bases, and 14 bases separated the two germline ends. CDR1 is SGHRS, CDR2 YFSETQ, per germline. In nucleotides, the CDR3 is TGCGCCAGCAGCGAGCCCCAGGGTGGCTCTGGGGCCAACGTCCTGACTTTC. It specifies CASSEPQGGSGANVLTF.

This sequence joins TRBV28 and TRBJ2-1; 12 bases fit TRBD2. The V and J ends lost 6 bases and 8 bases, in that order; junction bases with no gene match: 8. Germline lookup yields CDR1 MDHEN and CDR2 SYDVKM. CDR3 length equals 15 residues. CDR3 residues: CASRSGLAGGYEQFF. CDR3 DNA sequence: TGTGCCAGCAGATCGGGACTAGCGGGCGGGTATGAGCAGTTCTTC.

This chain joins TRBV4-1 and TRBJ1-4, with 7 nucleotides matching TRBD1. Trimming cost V 0 bases and J 7 bases; bases outside gene matches: 11. Germline V lookup: CDR1 MGHRA, CDR2 YSYEKL. CDR3 length: 17 residues. The CDR3 region has the DNA TGCGCCAGCAGCCAAGAGTACCGACAGGGTTGGACTGAAAAACTGTTTTTT. It translates to CASSQEYRQGWTEKLFF.

This sequence joins TRBV4-1 and TRBJ2-1; 8 nucleotides agree with TRBD2. This CDR3 is 16 amino acids long. Trimming at V came to 1 base and at J to 5 bases, leaving 7 bases not matched to a gene. Per the germline V gene, CDR1 is MGHRA and CDR2 is YSYEKL. CDR3 DNA sequence: TGCGCCAGCAGCCAAGCGGCGGGGGGAGTCAACAATGAGCAGTTCTTC. Translating gives CASSQAAGGVNNEQFF.

The genes are TRBV19 and TRBJ2-1; maybe TRBD2 (6 bases). Trimming took off 5 bases at V and 11 bases at J, with 16 bases between the two ends. The length of the CDR3 is 13 residues. Germline lookup yields CDR1 LNHDA and CDR2 SQIVND (reference sequence). CDR3: CASSPWAGLQQFF. As DNA, the CDR3 is TGTGCCAGTAGTCCATGGGCGGGACTGCAGCAGTTCTTC.

The V gene is TRBV7-6, the J gene TRBJ2-7, with 10 positions matching TRBD1. V shed 5 bases, J shed 3 bases, and the junction held 7 bases outside the gene matches. The CDR3 has 15 residues. CDR1 and CDR2 (germline): SGHVS, FNYEAQ. Here the CDR3 reads CASSQGTGVFYEQYF. In DNA form, the CDR3 reads TGTGCCAGCAGCCAAGGGACAGGGGTGTTCTACGAGCAGTACTTC.

The rearrangement joins TRBV18 to TRBJ2-2; D unclear. From germline, CDR1 is KGHSH and CDR2 LQKENI. V was trimmed by 3 bases and J by 1 base, leaving 12 bases between them. The CDR3 spans 16 residues. CDR3 loop: CASSPVYLENTGELFF. The CDR3 coding sequence is TGTGCCAGCTCACCGGTTTATCTAGAGAACACCGGGGAGCTGTTTTTT. Filled out from reference TRBV18 and TRBJ2-2, the complete variable domain reads NAGVMQNPRHLVRRRGQEARLRCSPMKGHSHVYWYRQLPEEGLKFMVYLQKENIIDESGMPKERFSAEFPKEGPSILRIQQVVRGDSAAYFCASSPVYLENTGELFFGEGSRLTVL.